This T cell receptor beta chain appears in the sequencing data of a study of cytomegalovirus exposure and HLA in healthy donors. Study-level background: A previous analysis identified approximately 110 million unique TCR beta sequences derived from roughly 190 million T cells.

The PCR contained 60 Vbeta and 13 Jbeta primers. Assay: immunoSEQ multiplex PCR; the TCRdb copy retains only in-frame clones and omits some. This table holds roughly 250,000 clones, roughly four fifths found once. It was healthy bone marrow donors who served as donors. This CDR3 contains 14 residues. Germline loops: CDR1 MNHNS, CDR2 SASEGT. Deletions cut 4 bases from V and 0 bases from J, with 8 bases between. This sequence joins TRBV6-1 and TRBJ2-3; D call uncertain. The sequence was collected from a woman in her forties in good health and CMV-seropositive. The sample comprised PBMCs. The CDR3 DNA follows: TGTGCCAGCAGTGTTTCCAGGAGCACAGATACGCAGTATTTT. Amino acid sequence: CASSVSRSTDTQYF.